These T cell receptor beta chains were read from a single sample in a study of shared clonotypes between healthy human individuals. Clones were read by immunoSEQ multiplex PCR, and TCRdb kept only the in-frame ones, dropping some. The repertoire has 2 million to 2.5 million clones, just under 95% of them found once; the top ten carry 0.3% to 0.45%. The sequenced sample was naive CD4+ T cells from PBMCs. Receptors were obtained from a man aged 18 to 30 in good health. Some clones in this sample may be carry-over from other donors' samples. Each CDR3 is given without its conserved first and last residue. The order of the fields is clone size, J gene, V gene, CDR3 protein. The size of a clone is reported for some rows only, either as once, few or many, or as a class for expanded clones.

>NA|TRBJ2-5|TRBV6-1
ASSETGGKETQY
>once|TRBJ2-1|TRBV20-1
SASGLYEQF
>NA|TRBJ2-7|TRBV5-1
ASSLRPGQGSYEQY
>NA|TRBJ2-5|TRBV5-5
ASSHRYQETQY
>once|TRBJ2-2|TRBV19
ASSWGGLTGELF
>NA|TRBJ2-4|TRBV29-1
SVEDTGAKNIQY
>NA|TRBJ2-2|TRBV7-2
ASSLESPRTGELF
>NA|TRBJ2-7|TRBV28
ASSLTGGSYEQY
>NA|TRBJ1-5|TRBV2
ASSGTYNNQPQH
>NA|TRBJ1-2|TRBV5-1
ASSLSRGYYGYT
>NA|TRBJ1-1|TRBV5-1
ASSLEGLKNTEAF
>NA|TRBJ2-7|TRBV9
ASSSTNSYEQY
>NA|TRBJ2-3|TRBV27
ASGTGFTDTQY
>NA|TRBJ1-3|TRBV4-1
ASSQLKTGAGNTIY
>NA|TRBJ2-7|TRBV7-9
ASRRDGYEQY
>NA|TRBJ1-2|TRBV14
ASSHPTGPYGYT
>NA|TRBJ1-1|TRBV7-9
ASSLVGALGTEAF
>once|TRBJ2-3|TRBV30
AWKGQGSDTQY
>NA|TRBJ2-7|TRBV2
ASSLRDRNTYEQY
>NA|TRBJ2-7|TRBV7-2
ASSLGLAVYEQY
>NA|TRBJ1-1|TRBV5-1
ASSMGQDTEAF
>NA|TRBJ1-5|TRBV28
ASTMGGPANQPQH
>once|TRBJ2-1|TRBV9
ASSRRLAEVREQF
>NA|TRBJ1-5|TRBV6-1
ATDRVVGQPQH
>NA|TRBJ1-5|TRBV19
ASSRGRERDQPQH
>NA|TRBJ1-1|TRBV12-5
ASGLEENTEAF
>NA|TRBJ1-1|TRBV5-1
ASSLPPSEAF
>NA|TRBJ2-5|TRBV7-9
ASSILVGETQY
>once|TRBJ2-7|TRBV4-1
ASSQGGLSGSSYEQY
>NA|TRBJ2-7|TRBV10-1
ASRAETSGSYEQY
>NA|TRBJ1-1|TRBV6-5
ASSRAGGADTEAF
>NA|TRBJ1-2|TRBV19
ASSTTGYYGYT
>NA|TRBJ2-5|TRBV19
ASSETGGGETQY
>NA|TRBJ2-3|TRBV7-9
ASSFSLAGSTDTQY
>NA|TRBJ2-1|TRBV28
ASSLGRGLAVNNEQF
>NA|TRBJ1-5|TRBV10-1
ASSEGGNQPQH
>NA|TRBJ1-2|TRBV5-4
ASSPDPDSRGYT
>NA|TRBJ2-7|TRBV7-2
ASSEAGGLGEQY
>NA|TRBJ2-3|TRBV5-6
ASSPRPSAFADTQY
>NA|TRBJ2-1|TRBV11-1
ASSLGTSGRWSYNEQF
>NA|TRBJ2-2|TRBV5-1
ASRSGLAGPSNTGELF
>NA|TRBJ2-1|TRBV6-5
ASSFGGGPGNEQF
>NA|TRBJ2-5|TRBV28
ASSLYQGGRETQY
>NA|TRBJ2-1|TRBV7-2
ASSLVSTVEAEQF
>NA|TRBJ2-3|TRBV5-4
ASSRYTDTQY
>NA|TRBJ1-2|TRBV18
ASSPGENYGYT
>NA|TRBJ2-7|TRBV4-1
ASSSGRAFAFYEQY
>once|TRBJ1-2|TRBV7-9
ASSYSERAVAA
>NA|TRBJ1-2|TRBV7-9
ASSLLGPGLGYGYT
>NA|TRBJ1-3|TRBV30
AWSIFAGNTIY
>NA|TRBJ1-3|TRBV30
AWRQASSGNTIY
>NA|TRBJ1-5|TRBV27
ASSLLGWDQPQH
>NA|TRBJ1-2|TRBV7-9
ASSLASPLYGYT
>NA|TRBJ1-2|TRBV7-6
ASSGLTGNVGYT
>NA|TRBJ2-7|TRBV5-1
ASSLRQGEGSYEQY
>NA|TRBJ1-2|TRBV7-2
ASSSPGVGYT